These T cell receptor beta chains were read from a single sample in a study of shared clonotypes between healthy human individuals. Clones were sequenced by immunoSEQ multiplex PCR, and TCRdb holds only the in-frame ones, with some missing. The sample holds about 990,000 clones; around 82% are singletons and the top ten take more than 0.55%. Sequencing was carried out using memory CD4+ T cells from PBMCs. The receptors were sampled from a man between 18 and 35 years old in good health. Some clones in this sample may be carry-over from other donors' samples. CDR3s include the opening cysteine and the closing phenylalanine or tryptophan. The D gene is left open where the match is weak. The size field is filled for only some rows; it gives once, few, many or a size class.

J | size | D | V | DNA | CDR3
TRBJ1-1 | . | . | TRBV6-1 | TGTGCCAGCAGTCAACAGGGATTCGTTGAAGCTTTCTTT | CASSQQGFVEAFF
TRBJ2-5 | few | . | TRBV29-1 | TGCAGCGCCCAAGGTAGATGGAGCGAGACCCAGTACTTC | CSAQGRWSETQYF
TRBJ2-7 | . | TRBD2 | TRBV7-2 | TGTGCCAGCAGCCCCCGACTAGCGTTAGCCTACGAGCAGTACTTC | CASSPRLALAYEQYF
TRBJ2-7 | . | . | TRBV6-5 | TGTGCCAGCAGACCCCATGGCGGCTACGAGCAGTACTTC | CASRPHGGYEQYF
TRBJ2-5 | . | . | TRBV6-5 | TGTGCCAGCAGGGTCCAAGAGACCCAGTACTTC | CASRVQETQYF
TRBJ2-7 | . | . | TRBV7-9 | TGTGCCAGCAGCCCTAGACAGACCTACGAGCAGTACTTC | CASSPRQTYEQYF
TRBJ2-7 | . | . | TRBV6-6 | TGTGCCAGCAGCTACGTATCCTACGAGCAGTACTTC | CASSYVSYEQYF
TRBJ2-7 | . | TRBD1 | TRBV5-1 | TGCGCCACCCATCCCCAGACAGGGGTATTATCCGAGCAGTACTTC | CATHPQTGVLSEQYF
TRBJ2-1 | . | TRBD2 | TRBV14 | TGTGCCAGCAGCCAAGTGAAGACTAGCGGTTACAATGAGCAGTTCTTC | CASSQVKTSGYNEQFF
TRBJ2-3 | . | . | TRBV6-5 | TGTGCCAGCAGTTACAAAGATACGCAGTATTTT | CASSYKDTQYF
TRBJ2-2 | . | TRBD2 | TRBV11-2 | TGTGCCAGCAGCCCCGTGAGCGGGAGCAACACCGGGGAGCTGTTTTTT | CASSPVSGSNTGELFF
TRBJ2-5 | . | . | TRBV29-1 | TGCAGCGCTGTCGGGACCCAAGAGACCCAGTACTTC | CSAVGTQETQYF
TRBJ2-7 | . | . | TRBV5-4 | TGTGCCAGCAGCGACTCCGGGACGGCTTACGAGCAGTACTTC | CASSDSGTAYEQYF
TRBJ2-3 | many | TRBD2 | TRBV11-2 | TGTGCCAGCAGCTTAGATAGCCTAGCGGGAGATACGCAGTATTTT | CASSLDSLAGDTQYF
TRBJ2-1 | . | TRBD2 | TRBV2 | TGTGCCAGCAGTGACGGGGCGGGAGACTACTACAATGAGCAGTTCTTC | CASSDGAGDYYNEQFF
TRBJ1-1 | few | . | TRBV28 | TGTGCCAGCAGTTTGGCTGGAACTGAAGCTTTCTTT | CASSLAGTEAFF
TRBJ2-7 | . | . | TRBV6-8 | TGTGCCAGACCAGGGGAGGGGTATACCTACGAGCAGTACTTC | CARPGEGYTYEQYF
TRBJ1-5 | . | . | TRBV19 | TGTGCCAGTAGTATCTTCAGGGGCAATCAGCCCCAGCATTTT | CASSIFRGNQPQHF
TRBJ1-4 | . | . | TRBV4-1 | TGCGCCAGCAGCCAAGTTGCGGGATCAACTAATGAAAAACTGTTTTTT | CASSQVAGSTNEKLFF
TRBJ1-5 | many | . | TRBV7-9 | TGTGCCAGCAGCCCGCGGGGCGCGGAGCCCCAGCATTTT | CASSPRGAEPQHF
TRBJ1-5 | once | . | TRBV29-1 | TGCAGCGTGGCAGAGCTTCGGTTTCAGCCCCAGCATTTT | CSVAELRFQPQHF
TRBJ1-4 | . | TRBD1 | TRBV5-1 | TGCGCCAGCAGCTTACAGCCTCAGGGGGATAATGAAAAACTGTTTTTT | CASSLQPQGDNEKLFF
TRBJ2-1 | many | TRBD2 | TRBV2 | TGTGCCAGCAGTGGGACTAGCGGGACGACCAAGCAGTTCTTC | CASSGTSGTTKQFF
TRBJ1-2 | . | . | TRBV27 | TGTGCCAGCAGCCGCTTGCCAAATGGCTACACCTTC | CASSRLPNGYTF
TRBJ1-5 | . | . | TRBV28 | TGTGCCAGCAGTTTATCGGAGGATAAGCCCCAGCATTTT | CASSLSEDKPQHF
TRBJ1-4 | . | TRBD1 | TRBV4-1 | TGCGCCAGCAGCCAAGCTCTTTCCGGGACAGGGTCAATAACTAATGAAAAACTGTTTTTT | CASSQALSGTGSITNEKLFF
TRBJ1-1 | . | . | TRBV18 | TGTGCCAGCGCTGAGTCGGGGAACACTGAAGCTTTCTTT | CASAESGNTEAFF
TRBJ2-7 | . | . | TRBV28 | TGTGCCAGCAGTTTACTGAGGGAACCCTACGAGCAGTACTTC | CASSLLREPYEQYF
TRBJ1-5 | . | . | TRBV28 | TGTGCCACCCAGGGCCCGGGGGGGCAGGCCCAGCATTTT | CATQGPGGQAQHF
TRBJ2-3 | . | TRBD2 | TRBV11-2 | TGTGCCAGCAGGGAGCGGGGGGGTTTATGGCAGTATTTT | CASRERGGLWQYF
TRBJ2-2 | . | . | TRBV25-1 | TGTGCCAGCAGGCTCCAGGGGGAGCTGTTTTTT | CASRLQGELFF
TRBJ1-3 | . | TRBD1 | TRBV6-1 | TGTGCCACCCAGGGCAGGGGGCCGGGAAACACCATATATTTT | CATQGRGPGNTIYF
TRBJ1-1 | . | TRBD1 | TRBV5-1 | TGCGCCAGCAGGGAGGGAATTTGGACAGGGGACGTTTGGTTAGGTACTGAAGCTTTCTTT | CASREGIWTGDVWLGTEAFF
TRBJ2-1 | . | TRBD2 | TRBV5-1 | TGCGCCAGCAGCTTAGGGCTAGCGGACAATGAGCAGTTCTTC | CASSLGLADNEQFF
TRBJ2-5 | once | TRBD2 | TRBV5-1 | TGCGCCAGCAGCTTAGGATTAGCGGGTAGTCAAGAGACCCAGTACTTC | CASSLGLAGSQETQYF
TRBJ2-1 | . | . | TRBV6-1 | TGTGCCAGCAGGGAACGAGGTAACGGTGAGCAGTTCTTC | CASRERGNGEQFF
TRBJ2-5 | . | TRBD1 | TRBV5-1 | TGCGCCAGCAGCAGTCAGGGGGTCCAAGAGACCCAGTACTTC | CASSSQGVQETQYF
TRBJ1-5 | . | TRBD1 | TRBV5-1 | TGCGCCAGCAGTCCCGGACAGGGCAATCAGCCCCAGCATTTT | CASSPGQGNQPQHF
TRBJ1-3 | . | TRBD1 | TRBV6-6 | TGTGCCAGCAGTTTAACAGGGGCTGCAAGTGGAAACACCATATATTTT | CASSLTGAASGNTIYF
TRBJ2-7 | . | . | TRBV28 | TGTGCCAGCAGTCCACACAGACAGCCCTTTGGGTTC | CASSPHRQPFGF
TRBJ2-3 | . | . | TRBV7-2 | TGTGCCAGCAGCTTGCGCGGTAGCGGCCACACAGATACGCAGTATTTT | CASSLRGSGHTDTQYF
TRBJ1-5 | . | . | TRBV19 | TGTGCCAGTACCAGAGGGCCAGCCGGGAACAATCAGCCCCAGCATTTT | CASTRGPAGNNQPQHF
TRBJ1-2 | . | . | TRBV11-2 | TGTGCCAGCAGCGTAGACAGAAACTATGGCTACACCTTC | CASSVDRNYGYTF
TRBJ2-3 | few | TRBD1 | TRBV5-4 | TGTGCCAGCGGACGATACGGGACAGGGGTCAGCACAGATACGCAGTATTTT | CASGRYGTGVSTDTQYF
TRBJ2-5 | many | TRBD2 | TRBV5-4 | TGTGCCAGCAGCTTGCCGGGACTAGTTAAAGAGACCCAGTACTTC | CASSLPGLVKETQYF
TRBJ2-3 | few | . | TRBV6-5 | TGTGCCAGCAGTTACTCGTTAGAAGATACGCAGTATTTT | CASSYSLEDTQYF
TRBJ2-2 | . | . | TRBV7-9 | TGTGCCAGCAGCCCACTCTCCGGGGAGCTGTTTTTT | CASSPLSGELFF
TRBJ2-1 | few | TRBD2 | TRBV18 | TGTGCCAGCTCACCAACTCAGCTAGCGGGAGGGCCTGAGCAGTTCTTC | CASSPTQLAGGPEQFF
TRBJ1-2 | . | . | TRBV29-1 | TGCAGCGTCGGGGGGATTAACTATGGCTACACCTTC | CSVGGINYGYTF
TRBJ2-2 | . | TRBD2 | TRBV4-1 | TGCGCCAGCAGCCAAGTGGGACTAGTCTCTGGGGAGCTGTTTTTT | CASSQVGLVSGELFF
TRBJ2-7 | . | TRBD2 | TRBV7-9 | TGTGCCAGCAGCGAGAGCCTCATCGCGGGGGAGGAGTACTTC | CASSESLIAGEEYF
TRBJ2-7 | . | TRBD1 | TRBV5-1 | TGCGCCAGCAGCCAAACGGAGACAGGGGGCTACGAGCAGTACTTC | CASSQTETGGYEQYF
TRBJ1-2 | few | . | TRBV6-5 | TGTGCCAGCAGTTACTCGTTTCAGATATCTAACTATGGCTACACCTTC | CASSYSFQISNYGYTF
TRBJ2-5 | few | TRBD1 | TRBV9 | TGTGCCAGCAGCGGTACAGGGGGGACCCGGGAGACCCAGTACTTC | CASSGTGGTRETQYF